The 16 T cell receptor beta chains in this list originate from one sample, sequenced in a study of blood T cell repertoires in COVID-19. Using immunoSEQ multiplex PCR, the repertoire was profiled, and TCRdb retains in-frame clones only, with some absent. The sample includes more than 95,000 clones, approximately 87% of them seen just once. The sample was peripheral blood. Source of these receptors: a man between 25 and 39 years old with acute or convalescent COVID-19.

This clone appeared a single time. The CDR3 loop reads CASSLGSGYEQFF. CDR3 DNA: TGTGCCAGCAGTTTAGGGTCGGGGTATGAGCAGTTCTTC. The genes are TRBV27 and TRBJ2-1; possibly TRBD2 for D (5 bases). V lost 2 bases and J 8 bases, leaving 10 bases between the germline ends. The CDR3 is 13 residues long. Per the germline V gene, CDR1 is MNHEY and CDR2 is SMNVEV (reference sequence).

The chain combines TRBV7-9 with TRBJ1-1; unclear D gene. Trimming took 5 bases from V and 0 from J, leaving 16 bases between them. Per the germline V gene, CDR1 is SEHNR and CDR2 is FQNEAQ (reference sequence). The CDR3 length is 16 residues. CDR3 DNA sequence: TGTGCCAGCAGCGACCTAGGACGGGGTATGAACACTGAAGCTTTCTTT. This sequence encodes CASSDLGRGMNTEAFF.

This clone occurred once. The chain links TRBV5-8 to TRBJ1-2; D ambiguous. The CDR3 sequence is 14 residues long. Trimming took 0 bases from V and 4 from J, leaving 10 bases between them. CDR1 SGHTS and CDR2 YDEGEE come from the germline V gene. As DNA, the CDR3 is TGTGCCAGCAGCTTGGCCCCCGGAGTCTATGGCTACACCTTC. It codes for CASSLAPGVYGYTF.

The J gene is TRBJ2-1, the V gene TRBV13; tentative D call: TRBD2 (5 bases). The V end lost 5 bases, the J end lost 0 bases, and 11 bases lay between the germline ends. The CDR3 is 15 residues long. Germline CDR1 is PRHDT and CDR2 is FYEKMQ (reference sequence). The CDR3 reads CASSEEVPSYNEQFF. The CDR3, as DNA: TGTGCCAGCAGCGAGGAGGTTCCCTCCTACAATGAGCAGTTCTTC.

The J gene is TRBJ1-2, the V gene TRBV5-1; 10 nucleotides align to TRBD1. The trim removed 0 bases at V and 6 bases at J, leaving 5 bases unmatched. Germline loops: CDR1 SGHRS, CDR2 YFSETQ. This CDR3 region has 15 residues. The CDR3 nucleotides read TGCGCCAGCAGCTTGGAGGGACAGGGGTTGGATGGCTACACCTTC. It translates to CASSLEGQGLDGYTF.

V and J are TRBV19 and TRBJ2-5; 9 bases map to TRBD1. The CDR3 covers 16 residues. The J segment lost 4 bases and the V segment lost 3 bases, leaving 9 bases of the junction unmatched. CDR1 is LNHDA and CDR2 is SQIVND in the germline V gene (reference sequence). The CDR3 loop is CASSIGDREFRETQYF. CDR3 bases: TGTGCCAGTAGTATTGGGGACAGGGAGTTTCGAGAGACCCAGTACTTC.

This clone has a single count. V usage is TRBV10-3 and J usage is TRBJ1-5, with D tentatively TRBD1 (5 bases). Germline lookup yields CDR1 ENHRY and CDR2 SYGVKD. The CDR3 consists of 15 residues. Trimming removed 8 bases at V and 2 bases at J, with 16 bases between. The CDR3 nucleotides are TGTGCCATCGGGGCCTCGGGAGGGGGCAATCAGCCCCAGCATTTT. This encodes CAIGASGGGNQPQHF.

In regard to this clone: The sample has other DNA sequences that encode this CDR3 too. The chain joins TRBV7-9 to TRBJ1-2, with D perhaps TRBD1 (5 bases). CDR1 is SEHNR, CDR2 FQNEAQ, per germline (reference sequence). V was pared by 5 bases and J by 8 bases, with 9 bases between. CDR3 length equals 11 residues. CDR3 sequence (DNA): TGTGCCAGCAGCCCAGGGCGAGGCTACACCTTC. It encodes CASSPGRGYTF.

The rearrangement joins TRBV7-3 to TRBJ2-3; D is possibly TRBD1 (7 bases). CDR1 is SGHTA and CDR2 is FQGTGA in the germline V gene. Trimming took 4 bases from V and 1 from J, leaving 12 bases between them. There are 15 residues in the CDR3. CDR3 nucleotide sequence: TGTGCCAGCAGCTCCAGGGGGGATGGCACAGATACGCAGTATTTT. Translating gives CASSSRGDGTDTQYF.

J is TRBJ2-7 and V is TRBV2, with 8 bases matching TRBD2. The CDR3 consists of 13 residues. Germline V CDR1 and CDR2: SNHLY, FYNNEI. The J segment lost 2 bases and the V segment lost 5 bases, leaving 2 bases of the junction unmatched. The CDR3 is CASSSGLAYEQYF. CDR3 bases: TGTGCCAGCAGTTCGGGACTAGCCTACGAGCAGTACTTC.

V gene TRBV15 combines with J gene TRBJ2-1, with 7 bases matching TRBD1. Germline assignment: CDR1 LNHNV and CDR2 YYDKDF (reference sequence). The CDR3 is 15 residues long. V was clipped by 5 bases and J by 4 bases; unmatched bases: 8. This chain's CDR3 is CATSFDRESYNEQFF. The CDR3 DNA sequence: TGTGCCACCAGCTTTGACAGGGAGTCGTACAATGAGCAGTTCTTC.

The V and J genes are TRBV5-4 and TRBJ2-7; 11 bases fit TRBD1. The junction had 10 bases not matched to a gene; V was cut back by 4 bases and J by 7 bases. This CDR3 has 15 amino acids. The V gene's germline CDR1 is SGHNT and CDR2 YYREEE (reference sequence). The CDR3 spells CASSLGQGASREQYV. Written as DNA, the CDR3 is TGTGCCAGCAGCCTTGGACAGGGGGCCTCTCGGGAGCAGTACGTC.

This chain connects TRBV6-6 to TRBJ2-5; no clear D. V dropped 2 bases and J dropped 0 bases, with 7 bases sitting between them. Germline V gives CDR1 MNHNY, CDR2 SVGAGI (reference sequence). The CDR3 contains 14 residues. For the CDR3, the DNA is TGTGCCAGCAGTTACGCTACGTACCAAGAGACCCAGTACTTC. Translation gives CASSYATYQETQYF.

The chain combines TRBV6-5 with TRBJ1-1, with 7 bases fitting TRBD1. Germline V gene lookup returns CDR1 MNHEY and CDR2 SVGAGI. After removal of 4 bases from V and 4 bases from J, the junction contained 9 bases not matched to a gene. The CDR3 spans 15 residues. CDR3 coding DNA: TGTGCCAGCAGTTTATACAGGGGCGGCGGCACTGAAGCTTTCTTT. This encodes CASSLYRGGGTEAFF.

The J gene is TRBJ2-1, the V gene TRBV7-8; 9 positions match TRBD2. The germline CDR1 and CDR2 sequences are SGHVS and FQNEAQ. The CDR3 has 17 residues. Germline trimming cut 1 base from V and 9 bases from J; bases unmatched to any gene: 13. For the CDR3, the DNA is TGTGCCAGCAGCTTAGTTCTCTACGCGGGAGGGCCAGGTGAGCAGTTCTTC. It encodes CASSLVLYAGGPGEQFF.

The chain joins TRBV25-1 to TRBJ2-2; 8 nucleotides line up with TRBD2. V lost 2 bases and J lost 6; bases outside the gene matches: 8. The germline gives CDR1 MGHDK, CDR2 SYGVNS. The CDR3 is 16 amino acids. CDR3 bases: TGTGCCAGCAGTGAAATAGTCCGGGAGGGGGCCGGGGAGCTGTTTTTT. As protein: CASSEIVREGAGELFF.